These 9 T cell receptor beta chains were sequenced from one sample in a study of blood T cells in healthy people across ages. A second PCR, run for roughly 7 to 11 cycles, used a sample-barcoded 5' primer plus a J-beta primer mix. TCRdb used MiXCR to reprocess the 5' RACE reads, holding one entry per CDR3 protein. The sample lists 800,000 to 1,300,000 distinct CDR3 sequences; around 27% were seen once. These sequences were also reported in another study, on T cells of mothers and their children.

The source material was blood. These receptors all stem from a girl aged 2 to 9 in good health.

This clonotype has a handful of counts. CDR3 nucleotide sequence: TGCAGTGCTAGAGGACACGACCCCACCCTATTCAATGAGCAGTTCTTC. Amino acids: CSARGHDPTLFNEQFF. The rearrangement joins TRBV20-1 to TRBJ2-1, with no clear D. The CDR3 extends over 16 amino acids. V lost 1 base to trimming and J lost 6 bases, with 19 bases between them. Germline V CDR1 and CDR2: DFQATT, SNEGSKA (reference sequence).

This clonotype has at least ten counts. The J gene is TRBJ2-5, the V gene TRBV18; tentatively, D is TRBD1 (5 bases). CDR3 length: 15 amino acids. Per the germline V gene, CDR1 is KGHSH and CDR2 is LQKENI. Trimming cost V 0 bases and J 2 bases, with 10 bases left between them. CDR3: CASSPPSQGQETQYF. DNA of the CDR3: TGTGCCAGCTCACCACCCAGCCAGGGTCAAGAGACCCAGTACTTC.

The chain is built from TRBV18 and TRBJ2-7; 9 bases line up with TRBD1. CDR1 and CDR2 (germline): KGHSH, LQKENI. This CDR3 region has 16 residues. Losses at the gene ends were 4 bases for V and 1 base for J; bases not matched to a gene: 8. The CDR3 loop is CASSLPGQGSSYEQYF. Here the CDR3 DNA reads TGTGCCAGCTCACTTCCGGGACAGGGAAGTTCCTACGAGCAGTACTTC.

The chain carries TRBV20-1 and TRBJ2-2; 10 nucleotides agree with TRBD1. Trimming cost V 6 bases and J 8 bases; bases outside gene matches: 9. The CDR3 is 14 residues long. Germline-derived CDR1 and CDR2 are DFQATT and SNEGSKA (reference sequence). Here the CDR3 DNA reads TGCAGTGCCCCCCGGGACAGGGGAGGAGGGGAGCTGTTTTTT. Translation gives CSAPRDRGGGELFF.

The CDR3, as DNA: TGCAGTGCTAGTCATGGGGAGGGTAATTCACCCCTCCACTTT. It encodes CSASHGEGNSPLHF. J is TRBJ1-6 and V is TRBV20-1; D is unclear. The CDR3 is 14 residues long. Germline CDR1 reads DFQATT; CDR2 reads SNEGSKA (reference sequence). Between the trimmed V and J ends, which lost 3 bases and 6 bases, there was a span of 12 bases.

The CDR3 reads CASSGTGGANEKLFF. The CDR3, as DNA: TGTGCCAGCAGCGGGACAGGGGGTGCAAATGAAAAACTGTTTTTT. The chain has TRBV6-2 or TRBV6-3 and TRBJ1-4, with 11 bases that match TRBD1. Germline CDR1 and CDR2: MNHEY and SVGEGT. V lost 6 bases and J lost 5; bases outside the gene matches: 5. The CDR3 spans 15 residues.

In this sample, this clonotype turned up a few times. V gene TRBV20-1 combines with J gene TRBJ2-7, with TRBD2 matching 7 bases. Germline values: CDR1 DFQATT, CDR2 SNEGSKA (reference sequence). V trimming: 5 bases; J trimming: 0 bases; junction bases outside the gene matches: 4. This CDR3 spans 13 amino acids. The CDR3 DNA is TGCAGTGCTCTGGGGGGGAGCTCCTACGAGCAGTACTTC. Amino acid sequence: CSALGGSSYEQYF.

The chain couples TRBV6-6 to TRBJ2-2; D perhaps matches TRBD1 (5 bases). Trimming took off 5 bases at V and 0 bases at J, with 13 bases between the two ends. The CDR3 loop spans 16 amino acids. The V gene's germline CDR1 is MNHNY and CDR2 SVGAGI (reference sequence). The CDR3 sequence: CASSHRQPPNTGELFF. The CDR3 DNA sequence: TGTGCCAGCAGTCATAGACAGCCCCCGAACACCGGGGAGCTGTTTTTT.

This clonotype was counted a few times. The rearrangement uses TRBV9 and TRBJ1-1; no firm D call. V shed 4 bases and J shed 7 bases, with 14 bases lying between them. This CDR3 spans 13 amino acids. CDR1 and CDR2 (germline): SGDLS, YYNGEE. CDR3 in amino acids: CASSPLVTGEAFF. The DNA for the CDR3 is TGTGCCAGCAGCCCGCTTGTAACGGGTGAAGCTTTCTTT.